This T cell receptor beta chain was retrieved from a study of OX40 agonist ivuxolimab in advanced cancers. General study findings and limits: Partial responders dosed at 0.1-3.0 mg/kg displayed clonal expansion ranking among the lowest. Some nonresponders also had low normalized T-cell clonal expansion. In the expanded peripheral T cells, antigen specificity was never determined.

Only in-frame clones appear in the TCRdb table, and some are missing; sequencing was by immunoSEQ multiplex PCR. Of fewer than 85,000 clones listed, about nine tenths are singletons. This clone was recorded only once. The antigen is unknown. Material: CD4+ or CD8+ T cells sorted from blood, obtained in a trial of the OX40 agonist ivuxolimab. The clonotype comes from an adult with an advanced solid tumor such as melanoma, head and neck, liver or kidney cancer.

The CDR3 region is CASSQGLAEETQYF. The CDR3, as DNA: TGCGCCAGCAGCCAAGGGTTAGCAGAAGAGACCCAGTACTTC. The J gene is TRBJ2-5, the V gene TRBV4-3; no reliable D call. Germline values: CDR1 LGHNA, CDR2 YSLEER. Trimming stripped 1 base from V and 3 bases from J, with 9 bases between. The CDR3 is made up of 14 amino acids.